This is a list of T cell receptor beta chains from one sample in a study of T cells after somatic rescue of genetic block. Produced via immunoSEQ multiplex PCR; TCRdb's table is partial and in-frame only. The sample holds 70,000 or so clones, roughly 92% seen once. The sequencing input was peripheral blood mononuclear cells (PBMCs). The receptors shown here come from a man aged 35 to 55. CDR3s include the opening cysteine and the closing phenylalanine or tryptophan. Each record gives: CDR3 protein, CDR3 DNA, clone size, J gene, D gene, V gene. The D gene is left open where the match is weak. Clone size is given for some rows only: seen once, a few or many times, or a class if the clone is expanded.

CASPQGGDSGANVLTF	TGTGCCTCGCCACAGGGGGGGGACTCTGGGGCCAACGTCCTGACTTTC	-	TRBJ2-6	-	TRBV30
CSVLGVRAFYNEQFF	TGCAGCGTCCTTGGGGTAAGGGCCTTCTACAATGAGCAGTTCTTC	-	TRBJ2-1	-	TRBV29-1
CASTRGGQGAYEQYF	TGTGCCAGCACCCGGGGGGGACAGGGGGCTTACGAGCAGTACTTC	once	TRBJ2-7	TRBD1	TRBV5-4
CASSAPRDRATYEQYF	TGTGCCAGCAGTGCCCCCCGGGACAGGGCTACCTACGAGCAGTACTTC	-	TRBJ2-7	TRBD1	TRBV2
CASSQDGVLPPLHF	TGCGCCAGCAGCCAAGATGGGGTTCTTCCACCCCTCCACTTT	-	TRBJ1-6	-	TRBV4-1
CASSLAGGETQYF	TGTGCCAGCAGCTTAGCGGGGGGTGAGACCCAGTACTTC	-	TRBJ2-5	TRBD2	TRBV11-2
CASSAGRTDTQYF	TGTGCTAGCAGCGCCGGACGCACAGATACGCAGTATTTT	-	TRBJ2-3	-	TRBV7-7
CASSGRGQEQYF	TGTGCCAGCAGCGGCAGGGGGCAAGAGCAGTACTTC	-	TRBJ2-5	TRBD1	TRBV7-8
CASSPDTINEKLFF	TGCGCCAGCAGCCCGGACACGATTAATGAAAAACTGTTTTTT	-	TRBJ1-4	-	TRBV4-1
CASSQEKGDEQFF	TGTGCCAGCAGCCAAGAAAAAGGGGATGAGCAGTTCTTC	-	TRBJ2-1	-	TRBV4-2
CASSYQGETQYF	TGTGCCAGCAGCTACCAGGGAGAGACCCAGTACTTC	once	TRBJ2-5	-	TRBV7-9
CASRRDPVHEQFF	TGTGCCAGTAGGAGGGATCCTGTCCATGAGCAGTTCTTC	-	TRBJ2-1	-	TRBV19
CAIGRTDSLSGANVLTF	TGTGCCATCGGCAGGACAGACAGTCTTTCTGGGGCCAACGTCCTGACTTTC	-	TRBJ2-6	-	TRBV10-3
CASQQGYEQFF	TGTGCCAGCCAACAGGGGTATGAGCAGTTCTTC	-	TRBJ2-1	TRBD1	TRBV18
CASSLADRASYNEQFF	TGTGCCAGCAGCTTAGCCGACAGAGCCTCCTACAATGAGCAGTTCTTC	once	TRBJ2-1	-	TRBV7-8
CASSEGGSTSGNTIYF	TGTGCCAGCAGTGAAGGCGGCAGCACTTCTGGAAACACCATATATTTT	-	TRBJ1-3	-	TRBV6-1
CASSPGSYTQYF	TGTGCCAGCAGCCCCGGAAGTTATACGCAGTATTTT	-	TRBJ2-3	-	TRBV13
CASSQSAHRYSYEQYF	TGCGCCAGCAGTCAATCTGCGCACCGATACTCCTACGAGCAGTACTTC	-	TRBJ2-7	-	TRBV23-1
CASSQPRTGGGTGELFF	TGCGCCAGCAGCCAACCCCGGACAGGGGGTGGCACCGGGGAGCTGTTTTTT	-	TRBJ2-2	TRBD1	TRBV4-3
CASSWGTGVGNTIYF	TGTGCCAGCAGCTGGGGCACAGGGGTAGGAAACACCATATATTTT	-	TRBJ1-3	TRBD1	TRBV5-6
CASSLRVTGELFF	TGTGCCAGCAGCTTAAGGGTGACCGGGGAGCTGTTTTTT	-	TRBJ2-2	-	TRBV7-3
CASSPSIGVNEQFF	TGCGCCAGCAGCCCTTCAATCGGTGTCAATGAGCAGTTCTTC	-	TRBJ2-1	-	TRBV4-3
CASSQGTATNEKLFF	TGCGCCAGCAGCCAGGGGACAGCAACTAATGAAAAACTGTTTTTT	-	TRBJ1-4	TRBD1	TRBV4-3
CASSLTAGNYGYTF	TGTGCCAGCAGCTTAACGGCCGGGAACTATGGCTACACCTTC	-	TRBJ1-2	-	TRBV7-3
CASSRDTEAFF	TGTGCCAGCAGCCGAGACACTGAAGCTTTCTTT	-	TRBJ1-1	-	TRBV6-5
CASSPPGASGNEQFF	TGTGCCAGCTCACCACCTGGGGCTTCGGGGAATGAGCAGTTCTTC	-	TRBJ2-1	-	TRBV18
CASSVEQRETQYF	TGTGCCAGCAGTGTGGAACAGAGAGAGACCCAGTACTTC	-	TRBJ2-5	-	TRBV2
CASSPTGSTNYGYTF	TGTGCCAGCTCACCTACCGGCAGTACTAACTATGGCTACACCTTC	-	TRBJ1-2	-	TRBV18
CASSQDRARWAYEQYF	TGCGCCAGCAGCCAAGATCGGGCGCGTTGGGCCTACGAGCAGTACTTC	-	TRBJ2-7	-	TRBV4-3
CASSLRTGLLGYTF	TGTGCCAGCAGCTTGCGAACAGGCCTTCTCGGCTACACCTTC	-	TRBJ1-2	-	TRBV5-6
CASSLWTGAEQYF	TGCGCCAGCAGTCTCTGGACAGGGGCCGAGCAGTACTTC	-	TRBJ2-7	TRBD1	TRBV4-1
CASSTDRPHTDTQYF	TGCGCCAGCAGTACGGACAGGCCCCACACAGATACGCAGTATTTT	-	TRBJ2-3	TRBD1	TRBV5-1
CASSYTPAGGTEAFF	TGTGCCAGCAGTTACACACCCGCGGGGGGCACTGAAGCTTTCTTT	-	TRBJ1-1	-	TRBV6-5
CSVEERRLRPDTQYF	TGCAGCGTTGAAGAGCGTCGGCTCCGCCCGGATACGCAGTATTTT	-	TRBJ2-3	-	TRBV29-1
CASSDPRLAGAETQYF	TGTGCCAGCAGTGACCCCCGACTAGCGGGAGCAGAGACCCAGTACTTC	-	TRBJ2-5	TRBD2	TRBV25-1
CASSQFHQGGYEQYF	TGTGCCAGCAGCCAATTCCACCAGGGTGGTTACGAGCAGTACTTC	-	TRBJ2-7	-	TRBV16
CASSYQRTGMNTEAFF	TGTGCCAGCAGTTACCAGAGGACAGGAATGAACACTGAAGCTTTCTTT	-	TRBJ1-1	TRBD1	TRBV6-6
CASRLTPGGRNTEAFF	TGTGCAAGTCGCTTAACACCAGGGGGGAGGAACACTGAAGCTTTCTTT	-	TRBJ1-1	-	TRBV12-2
CASSQPQQGSPLHF	TGCGCCAGCAGCCAACCTCAACAGGGCTCACCCCTCCACTTT	-	TRBJ1-6	-	TRBV4-1
CASNSGTSYNEQFF	TGTGCCAGTAATAGCGGAACCTCCTACAATGAGCAGTTCTTC	-	TRBJ2-1	-	TRBV19
CASSLSSSSTDTQYF	TGTGCCAGCAGCTTGTCCTCAAGTAGCACAGATACGCAGTATTTT	-	TRBJ2-3	-	TRBV5-5
CASSLDRGRGDTQYF	TGTGCCAGCAGTCTTGACAGGGGGCGTGGAGATACGCAGTATTTT	-	TRBJ2-3	TRBD1	TRBV2
CASSFYLNSNSGNTIYF	TGTGCCAGCAGCTTTTACTTGAATAGTAACTCTGGAAACACCATATATTTT	once	TRBJ1-3	-	TRBV7-9
CASSPSLPGDGELFF	TGTGCCAGCTCACCCTCTTTGCCGGGGGACGGGGAGCTGTTTTTT	-	TRBJ2-2	-	TRBV18
CATSREELSTDTQYF	TGTGCCACCAGCAGGGAGGAACTCTCGACAGATACGCAGTATTTT	-	TRBJ2-3	-	TRBV15
CASSEQGSASGENEQFF	TGTGCCAGCAGTGAACAGGGTTCGGCCTCGGGTGAGAATGAGCAGTTCTTC	-	TRBJ2-1	-	TRBV6-1
CASSADRTLPQHF	TGTGCCAGCAGTGCGGACAGAACCTTGCCCCAGCATTTT	once	TRBJ1-5	-	TRBV6-1